This T cell receptor beta chain was recovered during a study of CD8 T cells in ankylosing spondylitis. Broader study findings: Disease-linked clones were reportedly significantly enriched in matched ankylosing spondylitis synovial fluid. Blood from ankylosing spondylitis patients appeared to carry a characteristic roughly eight-variant TCR beta motif.

CDR1 and CDR2 (germline): SGHAT, FQNNGV. The CDR3 consists of 16 residues. With 5 bases removed from V and 2 bases from J, the gap between germline ends came to 16 bases. Note on this clonotype: What it binds is not known.

Quantitative 5'-RACE was performed with molecular barcodes, and it yielded the TCR beta libraries. TCRdb passed the 5' RACE reads through MiXCR, listing each CDR3 protein once. The sample yields about 500,000 distinct CDR3 sequences, 5.3% seen once. The receptor was derived from a male donor with ankylosing spondylitis. Sequences were obtained from blood, either unsorted or a sorted T cell fraction (not recorded which). The rearrangement uses TRBV11-2 and TRBJ2-1; D is unresolved. The CDR3: CASSPRATWAYNEQFF. Here the CDR3 DNA reads TGTGCCAGCAGCCCAAGAGCTACCTGGGCCTACAATGAGCAGTTCTTC.